These 20 T cell receptor beta chains were sequenced from one sample in a study of tumor and adjacent non-tumor tissue in lung cancer. Three rounds of nested PCR, following a modified ARM-PCR protocol, produced the TCRbeta library. TCRdb reanalysed the multiplex PCR reads using MiXCR and keeps one entry per CDR3 protein. The sample has fewer than 120,000 distinct CDR3 sequences, 84% seen once; the top ten hold around 21%. No cell sorting was done before RNA was extracted from the tissue. The material sequenced was lung tumor tissue. The source is a man in his 70s with non-small cell lung cancer.

This clonotype was seen a few times. With a much larger clone just one base away, this may be a read error. The chain joins TRBV28 to TRBJ2-7; D not resolved. This CDR3 contains 12 residues. Looked up from germline, CDR1 is MDHEN and CDR2 is SYDVKM. CDR3 sequence (DNA): TGTGCCAGCAGTCTGACGACGTACGAGCGGTACTTC. The encoded protein is CASSLTTYERYF.

As concerns this clonotype: In this CDR3 the conserved last residue, phenylalanine or tryptophan, is missing, so a read error is likely. V gene TRBV6-1 combines with J gene TRBJ1-1; D is perhaps TRBD1 (6 bases). The CDR3 sequence is 15 residues long. Germline CDR1 MNHNS, CDR2 SASEGT. The CDR3 loop is CVSIQWVQGCSEAFS. As DNA, the CDR3 is TGTGTCAGCATCCAATGGGTACAGGGTTGTTCTGAAGCTTTCTCT.

A remark on this clonotype: Sequence at one end of the junction differs from germline and may be a read error. V usage is TRBV4-2 and J usage is TRBJ1-2, with TRBD1 as a possible D gene (6 bases). In germline, CDR1 is LGHNA, CDR2 YNFKEQ. The CDR3 covers 15 residues. This CDR3 is CAGSQDLRTDYGYTF. DNA for the CDR3: TGTGCCGGCAGCCAAGATCTCAGGACAGACTATGGCTACACCTTC.

This clonotype was found many times. V usage is TRBV12-5 and J usage is TRBJ2-2; a possible D gene is TRBD2 (5 bases). The V end lost 6 bases, the J end lost 7 bases, and 9 bases lay between the germline ends. The CDR3 runs to 12 residues. Germline loops: CDR1 LGHNT, CDR2 FRNRAP. Written as DNA, the CDR3 is TGTGCTAGTGGCTCCGGGGTCGGGGAGCTGTTTTTT. This gives the protein CASGSGVGELFF.

To note about this clonotype: Germline is not matched at one junction end, which may reflect a read error. The genes are TRBV4-3 and TRBJ2-7; D is possibly TRBD1 (5 bases). CDR1 and CDR2 from the germline V gene are LGHNA and YSLEER. This CDR3 is built from 13 residues. The CDR3 sequence is CASSLFQGLEQCF. The CDR3 DNA is TGCGCCAGCAGCCTATTTCAGGGATTAGAGCAGTGCTTC.

In the case of this clonotype: A junction end diverges from the germline sequence, so it may reflect a read error. V gene TRBV11-1 combines with J gene TRBJ2-1; 10 bases fit TRBD1. The CDR3 has 16 amino acids. Germline loops: CDR1 SGHAT, CDR2 FQDESV (reference sequence). For the CDR3, the DNA is TGTACCGGCAGTCCCCGGCCGGGACAGGGGTCACATGAGCAGCTCTTC. Amino acid sequence: CTGSPRPGQGSHEQLF.

About this clonotype: The conserved final phenylalanine or tryptophan is absent from the CDR3, which likely points to a read error. The chain combines TRBV20-1 with TRBJ2-5, with D possibly called TRBD1 or TRBD2 (5 bases each). Germline assignment: CDR1 DFQATT and CDR2 SNEGSKA (reference sequence). The CDR3 runs to 15 residues. Trimming stripped 2 bases from V and 5 bases from J, with 18 bases between. The CDR3 protein is CSARTNSGAGETQYL. The CDR3 region has the DNA TGCAGTGCTAGAACTAACTCCGGGGCCGGGGAGACCCAGTACTTG.

With regard to this clonotype: This may stem from a read error, because a much larger clone lies one nucleotide away. The chain links TRBV4-2 to TRBJ1-2; D not resolved. This CDR3 comprises 13 residues. CDR1 LGHNA and CDR2 YNFKEQ come from the germline V gene. The CDR3 spells CVSRPTANYGYTF. The CDR3, as DNA: TGTGTCAGCAGGCCGACGGCTAACTATGGCTACACCTTC.

About this clonotype: The junction departs from the called germline gene at one end, perhaps through a read error. The rearrangement links TRBV4-1 to TRBJ1-5; possibly TRBD1 for D (5 bases). This CDR3 is built from 17 residues. Germline CDR1 MGHRA, CDR2 YSYEKL. The CDR3, as DNA: TGTGCCAGCGCCAAGTATCAGACGGGGGATAGCAATCAGCCCCAGCATTTT. Amino acids: CASAKYQTGDSNQPQHF.

V gene TRBV5-1 combines with J gene TRBJ2-7, with D perhaps matching TRBD1 (5 bases). Germline V gives CDR1 SGHRS, CDR2 YFSETQ. The germline V and J ends were trimmed by 1 base and 9 bases, with 17 bases remaining between them. The CDR3 is made up of 14 amino acids. CDR3: CASSLSQGNHGQYF. The CDR3 region has the DNA TGCGCCAGCAGCTTGAGTCAGGGAAACCACGGGCAGTACTTC.

Remarks on this clonotype: One end of the junction fails to match germline, which may point to a read error. The chain recombines TRBV6-5 with TRBJ2-1; 7 bases map to TRBD2. Per the germline V gene, CDR1 is MNHEY and CDR2 is SVGAGI. This CDR3 comprises 16 residues. The CDR3, as DNA: TGTGCCATCAGTTACATCGGCGGGAGAAGGGGCGATGAGCAGTTCTTC. It translates to CAISYIGGRRGDEQFF.

This chain joins TRBV12-3 or TRBV12-4 and TRBJ1-1, with D possibly matching TRBD1 (6 bases). The CDR3 totals 15 residues. Trimming stripped 4 bases from V and 4 bases from J, with 16 bases between. CDR3 residues: CASSCTGGGGTEAFF. CDR3 sequence (DNA): TGTGCCAGCAGTTGCACGGGGGGCGGGGGCACTGAAGCTTTCTTT.

The gene calls are TRBV12-3 or TRBV12-4 and TRBJ2-4, with D perhaps matching TRBD2 (5 bases). CDR3 length: 13 residues. Between the trimmed V and J ends, which lost 6 bases and 0 bases, there was a span of 6 bases. The CDR3 DNA follows: TGTGCCAGCAGGGAGGAAGCCAAAAACATTCAGTACTTC. This translates into CASREEAKNIQYF.

As regards this clonotype: This sequence may be a read error, since a much larger clone differs from it by one base. This chain links TRBV20-1 with TRBJ1-3, with 7 bases identical to TRBD1. V gave up 3 bases and J gave up 4 bases; unmatched junction bases: 9. The CDR3 spans 15 residues. Germline CDR1 reads DFQATT; CDR2 reads SNEGSKA (reference sequence). DNA of the CDR3: TGCAGTGCTAGTGAAGACAGGGCTCTCGGAAACACCATATATTTT. Translation: CSASEDRALGNTIYF.

This clonotype was counted at least ten times. The chain links TRBV6-5 to TRBJ1-2, with TRBD1 matching over 8 bases. Germline trimming cut 4 bases from V and 8 bases from J; bases unmatched to any gene: 15. This CDR3 has 16 residues. Germline lookup yields CDR1 MNHEY and CDR2 SVGAGI. In DNA form, the CDR3 reads TGTGCCAGCAGTTGGATGCGGAGCGGGACAGGTGGAGGCTACACCTTC. Amino acids: CASSWMRSGTGGGYTF.

Note on this clonotype: Mismatch with germline at one junction end may stem from a read error. The CDR3 region has the DNA TGTGCCAGCAGATTTTACGGTGACAGGGAGAGAACTGAAGCTCTCTTT. Translated, it gives CASRFYGDRERTEALF. The chain couples TRBV12-3 or TRBV12-4 to TRBJ1-1; TRBD1 matches at 7 bases. CDR3 size: 16 residues.

Note on this clonotype: Since no conserved phenylalanine or tryptophan closes the CDR3, a read error is the likely cause. Because the CDR3's place on the DNA is in doubt, the DNA is left out and the CDR3 is given as listed by TCRdb. This rearrangement joins TRBV12-3 or TRBV12-4 to TRBJ2-2. The CDR3 has 15 amino acids, counting both end residues. Here the CDR3 reads CASKIFPLNTGEPFY.

Turning to this clonotype: A much larger clone is a single base away; this may be a read error. This rearrangement joins TRBV28 to TRBJ1-5; D ambiguous. CDR1 is MDHEN and CDR2 is SYDVKM in the germline V gene. V was clipped by 3 bases and J by 4 bases, with 7 bases between them. This CDR3 has 13 residues. CDR3 amino acids: CASSLYENQPQHF. The CDR3 DNA reads TGTGCCAGCAGTTTGTACGAGAATCAGCCCCAGCATTTT.

A word on this clonotype: The junction departs from the called germline gene at one end, perhaps through a read error. The V and J genes are TRBV4-3 and TRBJ2-1; TRBD1 is a possible D gene (5 bases). CDR3 length equals 15 residues. The germline V gene has CDR1 LGHNA and CDR2 YSLEER. CDR3 coding DNA: TGCGCCGGCAGTCAAGATTTAGGGGCCGGGAATGAGCAGTTCTTC. Protein: CAGSQDLGAGNEQFF.

This rearrangement joins TRBV6-5 to TRBJ1-2; 8 bases are a match to TRBD1. CDR1 and CDR2 from the germline V gene are MNHEY and SVGAGI. Trimming at V came to 2 bases and at J to 13 bases, leaving 18 bases not matched to a gene. The CDR3 extends over 16 amino acids. CDR3 DNA sequence: TGTGCCAGCAGTTACCTAACGGGACAGGCTAACTATTGCTGCACCTTC. This encodes CASSYLTGQANYCCTF.